These 11 T cell receptor beta chains were all obtained from the same sample, sequenced in a study of blood T cell repertoires in COVID-19. Profiled with immunoSEQ multiplex PCR; TCRdb holds only in-frame clones, not every one. The data show about 140,000 clones, 80% to 85% seen once. The sample was peripheral blood. The source of these receptors is a man aged 25 to 45 with COVID-19, enrolled during active disease.

The V gene is TRBV15, the J gene TRBJ2-3; 7 bases match TRBD2. J gave up 3 bases and V 1 base, and 10 bases lay outside the gene matches. The CDR3 runs 17 residues. Germline V gene data show CDR1 as LNHNV and CDR2 as YYDKDF (reference sequence). This CDR3 is CATSRGGRTKMTDTQYF. In nucleotides, the CDR3 is TGTGCCACCAGCAGAGGCGGGAGAACGAAGATGACAGATACGCAGTATTTT.

The J gene is TRBJ2-7, the V gene TRBV18; 10 nucleotides match TRBD1. Germline CDR1 is KGHSH and CDR2 is LQKENI. The CDR3 loop spans 16 amino acids. V shed 2 bases, J shed 3 bases, and the junction held 7 bases outside the gene matches. The CDR3 DNA reads as TGTGCCAGCTCACCATCGGGACAGGGGAGGCTCTACGAGCAGTACTTC. Translated, it gives CASSPSGQGRLYEQYF.

The V gene is TRBV14, the J gene TRBJ2-3; no clear D. V was trimmed by 5 bases and J by 0 bases, leaving 12 bases between them. The germline CDR1 and CDR2 sequences are SGHDN and FVKESK. The CDR3 totals 15 residues. The CDR3 is CASSSYSASTDTQYF. In DNA form, the CDR3 reads TGTGCCAGCAGCTCGTATAGTGCTAGCACAGATACGCAGTATTTT.

In the case of this clone: In the same sample, other DNA sequences code for this CDR3. This rearrangement joins TRBV4-1 to TRBJ2-7; 9 positions match TRBD1. The CDR3 has 15 amino acids. CDR1 and CDR2 from the germline V gene are MGHRA and YSYEKL. The V and J ends lost 3 bases and 6 bases, in that order; junction bases with no gene match: 9. The CDR3, as DNA: TGCGCCAGCAGCCACCCGGGACAGGGCTTGGGCGAGCAGTACTTC. Its translation: CASSHPGQGLGEQYF.

This chain connects TRBV7-9 to TRBJ1-4; maybe TRBD1 (5 bases). Germline lookup yields CDR1 SEHNR and CDR2 FQNEAQ (reference sequence). Trimming took 4 bases from V and 5 from J, leaving 14 bases between them. This CDR3 comprises 15 residues. The CDR3 bases are TGTGCCAGCAGCTCGACCGGGGGGAACAATGAAAAACTGTTTTTT. Protein sequence: CASSSTGGNNEKLFF.

CDR3: CASSEIGGANQPQHF. The CDR3 DNA sequence: TGTGCCAGCAGTGAAATCGGAGGTGCCAATCAGCCCCAGCATTTT. The rearrangement joins TRBV2 to TRBJ1-5; D is unclear. The germline V gene has CDR1 SNHLY and CDR2 FYNNEI. CDR3 length: 15 amino acids. Trimming removed 2 bases from V and 3 bases from J, with 11 bases in between.

This clone was detected once. The chain carries TRBV5-6 and TRBJ2-7; maybe TRBD2 (6 bases). Trimming pared 2 bases from V and 7 bases from J, leaving 7 bases between. Germline V lookup: CDR1 SGHDT, CDR2 YYEEEE. This CDR3 is 11 amino acids long. CDR3 amino acids: CASSFAGEQYF. Here the CDR3 DNA reads TGTGCCAGCAGCTTTGCGGGGGAGCAGTACTTC.

The J gene is TRBJ2-1, the V gene TRBV7-3, with TRBD2 matching 8 bases. The CDR3 spans 17 residues. The J segment lost 0 bases and the V segment lost 0 bases, leaving 4 bases of the junction unmatched. The germline V gene encodes CDR1 SGHTA and CDR2 FQGTGA. CDR3 coding DNA: TGTGCCAGCAGCTTAACGGCTAGCGGGTTCTCCTACAATGAGCAGTTCTTC. This codes for CASSLTASGFSYNEQFF. Supplemented by reference TRBV7-3 and TRBJ2-1, the full variable domain reads GAGVSQTPSNKVTEKGKYVELRCDPISGHTALYWYRQSLGQGPEFLIYFQGTGAADDSGLPNDRFFAVRPEGSVSTLKIQRTERGDSAVYLCASSLTASGFSYNEQFFGPGTRLTVL.

The chain combines TRBV14 with TRBJ2-1; TRBD2 matches 13 bases. Losses at the gene ends were 7 bases for V and 9 bases for J; bases not matched to a gene: 9. Germline V CDR1 and CDR2: SGHDN, FVKESK. This CDR3 region has 15 residues. CDR3 region: CASTRTSGSPGEQFF. CDR3 coding DNA: TGTGCCAGCACCCGGACTAGCGGGAGTCCGGGTGAGCAGTTCTTC.

This clone showed up just a few times. J is TRBJ1-4 and V is TRBV21-1; the DNA was not used to check the table's D call, TRBD1. TRBV21-1 is tagged as a pseudogene. The CDR3 length is 15 residues. The CDR3 loop is CASSTQEATNEKLFF. The CDR3 nucleotides are TGTGCCAGCAGCACGCAGGAAGCAACTAATGAAAAACTGTTTTTT.

DNA of the CDR3: TGTGCCAGCAGCCCTGAGAGGGAGGCTAGCGGACATAAAAACATTCAGTACTTC. Residues: CASSPEREASGHKNIQYF. The chain has TRBV3-1 (or the pseudogene TRBV3-2) and TRBJ2-4, with 7 bases fitting TRBD2. CDR3 length: 18 residues. Trimming took 4 bases from V and 4 from J; bases not matched to a gene: 16. The germline gives CDR1 LGHDT, CDR2 YNNKEL (reference sequence).